A selection of T cell receptor beta chains follows, all from one sample in a study of shared clonotypes between healthy human individuals. The repertoire was sequenced with immunoSEQ multiplex PCR; TCRdb's copy has only in-frame clones and lacks some. Of approximately 2.3 million clones in the sample, 90% to 95% are singletons; the top ten hold approximately 0.4%. Material for sequencing was naive CD4+ T cells from PBMCs. The receptor set was obtained from a man between 18 and 29 years old in good health. Some clones in this sample may be carry-over from other donors' samples. Each CDR3 is given with its conserved first and last residue. The order of the fields is V gene, CDR3 length, D gene, clone size, J gene, CDR3 protein, CDR3 DNA. D genes are given only for firm matches. The listing skips clone size in some rows; elsewhere it reads once, few, many or a size class.

v_call: TRBV28
cdr3_length: 17
d_call: TRBD2
clone_size: .
j_call: TRBJ2-7
cdr3_aa: CASSYIGAGGPSYEQYF
cdr3_nt: TGTGCCAGCAGTTATATAGGGGCGGGGGGACCCTCCTACGAGCAGTACTTC

v_call: TRBV27
cdr3_length: 13
d_call: .
clone_size: .
j_call: TRBJ1-5
cdr3_aa: CASSDRRDQPQHF
cdr3_nt: TGTGCCAGCAGCGACAGGCGCGATCAGCCCCAGCATTTT

v_call: TRBV4-1
cdr3_length: 16
d_call: .
clone_size: .
j_call: TRBJ2-1
cdr3_aa: CASSQEQAHSYNEQFF
cdr3_nt: TGCGCCAGCAGCCAAGAGCAGGCCCACTCCTACAATGAGCAGTTCTTC

v_call: TRBV7-3
cdr3_length: 14
d_call: .
clone_size: .
j_call: TRBJ2-2
cdr3_aa: CASSPARGHGELFF
cdr3_nt: TGTGCCAGCAGCCCGGCCCGGGGTCACGGGGAGCTGTTTTTT

v_call: TRBV6-1
cdr3_length: 14
d_call: .
clone_size: .
j_call: TRBJ2-1
cdr3_aa: CASSSGASYNEQFF
cdr3_nt: TGTGCCAGTTCCTCAGGGGCCTCCTACAATGAGCAGTTCTTC

v_call: TRBV9
cdr3_length: 15
d_call: .
clone_size: .
j_call: TRBJ2-7
cdr3_aa: CASSVEGNPYYEQYF
cdr3_nt: TGTGCCAGCAGCGTAGAAGGGAATCCCTACTACGAGCAGTACTTC

v_call: TRBV6-1
cdr3_length: 13
d_call: .
clone_size: .
j_call: TRBJ2-7
cdr3_aa: CASSEVGLDEQYF
cdr3_nt: TGTGCCAGCAGTGAAGTGGGTCTAGACGAGCAGTACTTC

v_call: TRBV28
cdr3_length: 15
d_call: TRBD1
clone_size: .
j_call: TRBJ1-4
cdr3_aa: CASSLGGQGNEKLFF
cdr3_nt: TGTGCCAGCAGTTTAGGAGGACAGGGTAATGAAAAACTGTTTTTT

v_call: TRBV15
cdr3_length: 16
d_call: .
clone_size: .
j_call: TRBJ1-3
cdr3_aa: CATSRDSASSGNTIYF
cdr3_nt: TGTGCCACCAGCAGAGATTCAGCGAGCTCTGGAAACACCATATATTTT

v_call: TRBV4-3
cdr3_length: 17
d_call: .
clone_size: .
j_call: TRBJ1-4
cdr3_aa: CASSQRAREATNEKLFF
cdr3_nt: TGCGCCAGCAGCCAGCGAGCCAGGGAGGCAACTAATGAAAAACTGTTTTTT

v_call: TRBV5-6
cdr3_length: 14
d_call: .
clone_size: once
j_call: TRBJ2-2
cdr3_aa: CASSFQGYTGELFF
cdr3_nt: TGTGCCAGCAGCTTCCAGGGTTACACCGGGGAGCTGTTTTTT

v_call: TRBV5-6
cdr3_length: 16
d_call: .
clone_size: .
j_call: TRBJ2-7
cdr3_aa: CASSLGAGPLPYEQYF
cdr3_nt: TGTGCCAGCAGCTTGGGCGCGGGACCTCTTCCCTACGAGCAGTACTTC

v_call: TRBV10-3
cdr3_length: 14
d_call: TRBD1
clone_size: .
j_call: TRBJ2-1
cdr3_aa: CAIRPGGTYNEQFF
cdr3_nt: TGTGCCATACGCCCAGGGGGAACCTACAATGAGCAGTTCTTC

v_call: TRBV30
cdr3_length: 21
d_call: TRBD1
clone_size: .
j_call: TRBJ2-7
cdr3_aa: CAWSVRDRALERDPIVYEQYF
cdr3_nt: TGTGCCTGGAGCGTCCGGGACAGGGCACTGGAGCGGGATCCCATCGTCTACGAGCAGTACTTC

v_call: TRBV11-2
cdr3_length: 14
d_call: TRBD2
clone_size: once
j_call: TRBJ2-3
cdr3_aa: CASSWREGTDTQYF
cdr3_nt: TGTGCCAGCAGTTGGCGGGAGGGCACAGATACGCAGTATTTT

v_call: TRBV5-1
cdr3_length: 15
d_call: .
clone_size: .
j_call: TRBJ1-4
cdr3_aa: CASSLAPGGEEKLFF
cdr3_nt: TGCGCCAGCAGCTTGGCCCCCGGGGGCGAAGAAAAACTGTTTTTT

v_call: TRBV5-4
cdr3_length: 13
d_call: TRBD1
clone_size: once
j_call: TRBJ1-2
cdr3_aa: CASSPDRGQGYTF
cdr3_nt: TGTGCCAGCAGCCCCGACAGGGGGCAAGGCTACACCTTC

v_call: TRBV28
cdr3_length: 15
d_call: TRBD2
clone_size: .
j_call: TRBJ2-1
cdr3_aa: CASSITSGSVNEQFF
cdr3_nt: TGTGCCAGCAGCATAACTAGCGGGAGTGTCAATGAGCAGTTCTTC

v_call: TRBV6-6
cdr3_length: 15
d_call: TRBD1
clone_size: .
j_call: TRBJ2-5
cdr3_aa: CASSAPWDRRETQYF
cdr3_nt: TGTGCCAGCAGTGCGCCTTGGGACAGGAGGGAGACCCAGTACTTC

v_call: TRBV7-2
cdr3_length: 12
d_call: .
clone_size: .
j_call: TRBJ1-2
cdr3_aa: CASSLSSYGYTF
cdr3_nt: TGTGCCAGCAGCTTAAGTTCATATGGCTACACCTTC

v_call: TRBV28
cdr3_length: 13
d_call: .
clone_size: once
j_call: TRBJ1-2
cdr3_aa: CASRINRDYGYTF
cdr3_nt: TGTGCCAGCAGGATTAACAGGGACTATGGCTACACCTTC

v_call: TRBV28
cdr3_length: 14
d_call: .
clone_size: .
j_call: TRBJ2-2
cdr3_aa: CASRYALNTGELFF
cdr3_nt: TGTGCCAGCAGATATGCACTGAACACCGGGGAGCTGTTTTTT

v_call: TRBV28
cdr3_length: 24
d_call: .
clone_size: .
j_call: TRBJ2-1
cdr3_aa: CASSTRARGLGSPSGAGRENEQFF
cdr3_nt: TGTGCCAGCAGTACCCGCGCCAGGGGGCTTGGTTCGCCTAGCGGGGCTGGGAGAGAAAATGAGCAGTTCTTC

v_call: TRBV7-7
cdr3_length: 13
d_call: TRBD1
clone_size: .
j_call: TRBJ2-7
cdr3_aa: CASSPGQGSEQYF
cdr3_nt: TGTGCCAGCAGCCCGGGACAGGGGTCCGAGCAGTACTTC

v_call: TRBV4-1
cdr3_length: 18
d_call: TRBD2
clone_size: .
j_call: TRBJ2-1
cdr3_aa: CASSQEPKGLAGDGEQFF
cdr3_nt: TGCGCCAGCAGCCAAGAACCCAAGGGACTAGCGGGAGACGGTGAGCAGTTCTTC

v_call: TRBV27
cdr3_length: 13
d_call: TRBD2
clone_size: .
j_call: TRBJ2-1
cdr3_aa: CASRRGLAGYQFF
cdr3_nt: TGTGCCAGCAGGCGAGGACTAGCGGGCTACCAGTTCTTC

v_call: TRBV9
cdr3_length: 16
d_call: TRBD1
clone_size: .
j_call: TRBJ2-2
cdr3_aa: CASSVAGTGDTGELFF
cdr3_nt: TGTGCCAGCAGCGTAGCCGGGACAGGGGACACCGGGGAGCTGTTTTTT

v_call: TRBV9
cdr3_length: 14
d_call: .
clone_size: .
j_call: TRBJ2-3
cdr3_aa: CASSVGASTDTQYF
cdr3_nt: TGTGCCAGCAGCGTGGGGGCTAGCACAGATACGCAGTATTTT

v_call: TRBV9
cdr3_length: 15
d_call: .
clone_size: .
j_call: TRBJ2-1
cdr3_aa: CASSVRGRGDNEQFF
cdr3_nt: TGTGCCAGCAGCGTAAGGGGGAGAGGAGACAATGAGCAGTTCTTC

v_call: TRBV28
cdr3_length: 15
d_call: .
clone_size: .
j_call: TRBJ2-6
cdr3_aa: CASTPRAGGANVLTF
cdr3_nt: TGTGCCAGCACTCCTCGGGCGGGAGGGGCCAACGTCCTGACTTTC

v_call: TRBV19
cdr3_length: 14
d_call: .
clone_size: .
j_call: TRBJ1-2
cdr3_aa: CASSARRREGGYTF
cdr3_nt: TGTGCCAGTAGTGCCAGGCGCAGGGAGGGCGGCTACACCTTC

v_call: TRBV10-1
cdr3_length: 13
d_call: TRBD2
clone_size: .
j_call: TRBJ2-7
cdr3_aa: CASSDSGRHEQYF
cdr3_nt: TGCGCCAGCAGTGATAGCGGGAGACACGAGCAGTACTTC

v_call: TRBV2
cdr3_length: 15
d_call: TRBD1
clone_size: .
j_call: TRBJ1-4
cdr3_aa: CASSPLGQGNEKLFF
cdr3_nt: TGTGCCAGCAGTCCCCTTGGACAGGGGAATGAAAAACTGTTTTTT

v_call: TRBV25-1
cdr3_length: 14
d_call: .
clone_size: once
j_call: TRBJ2-7
cdr3_aa: CASMAMGGSYEQYF
cdr3_nt: TGTGCCAGCATGGCCATGGGCGGATCCTACGAGCAGTACTTC

v_call: TRBV6-4
cdr3_length: 16
d_call: TRBD2
clone_size: .
j_call: TRBJ2-1
cdr3_aa: CASSAGTSGSGNEQFF
cdr3_nt: TGTGCCAGCAGCGCAGGGACTAGCGGGAGTGGGAATGAGCAGTTCTTC